The source of this TCR beta chain is a study of beta chain features in type 1 diabetes. Whole-study context: Comparable age, gender and cell yields were observed in patients relative to healthy donors.

This clone was detected a few times. Its matching antigen is unknown. This sample also contains other DNA sequences that code for the same CDR3. General observations from the study: More deletions and fewer insertions at VDJ junctions were seen in type 1 diabetes patients. The similarity of naive, central memory and Treg TCRB repertoires appeared greater among patients than among healthy donors. Researchers report that Type 1 diabetes patients had moderately but significantly shorter TCRB CDR3s across all four CD4+ subsets.

Isolated RNA was reverse transcribed in full, so expressed TCRB transcripts were sequenced. Clones were read by immunoSEQ multiplex PCR, and TCRdb kept only the in-frame ones, dropping some. The data hold around 250,000 clones, with approximately 14% observed a single time. V was pared by 4 bases and J by 6 bases, with 7 bases between. Germline loops: CDR1 MDHEN, CDR2 SYDVKM. The CDR3 sequence is 11 residues long. The sequenced sample consisted of naive CD4+ T cells from blood. This TCR was recovered from a man between 25 and 39 years old with type 1 diabetes. V usage is TRBV28 and J usage is TRBJ2-7; the D is unclear. CDR3 protein: CASSSPGEQYF. CDR3 DNA sequence: TGTGCCAGCAGTTCCCCCGGCGAGCAGTACTTC.